This TCR beta chain was recorded in a study of liver allograft versus peripheral blood T cells. For the study at large: T cell receptor repertoires in transplanted livers were compared with those in recipients' peripheral blood. Regarding the study as a whole: Liver allograft and peripheral blood T cell receptor repertoires reportedly differed.

This clonotype is labeled medium-sized. Its antigen is not known. This CDR3 has 13 residues. Trimming removed 7 bases from V and 6 bases from J, with 15 bases in between. Germline loops: CDR1 MNHNS, CDR2 SASEGT. TCRdb reprocessed the reads with MiXCR, giving one entry per CDR3 protein. The profile shows about 9,200 distinct CDR3 sequences, about a fifth of them singletons. V gene TRBV6-1 combines with J gene TRBJ1-1; perhaps TRBD1 as D (5 bases). The sequence derives from a human patient who had a liver transplant. Some T cells may be provided by the graft donor. CDR3 amino acids: CASKLQAAPEAFF. CDR3 nucleotide sequence: TGTGCCAGCAAGTTACAGGCGGCCCCTGAAGCTTTCTTT.